The rows below give T cell receptor beta chains drawn from one sample of a study of PD-1 blockade in classical Hodgkin lymphoma. The data were produced by immunoSEQ multiplex PCR, yet TCRdb's version contains in-frame clones alone and is incomplete. The sample has some 23,000 clones, around 86% seen once. The source was peripheral blood mononuclear cells (PBMCs), collected before the second cycle of nivolumab. These receptors were obtained from a human donor with classical Hodgkin lymphoma. Both conserved end residues are part of each CDR3. D genes are given only for firm matches. Some rows mark clone size as missing; the rest say once, few, many or name a class of expanded clone.

clone size	D gene	J gene	V gene	CDR3 DNA	CDR3 protein
.	TRBD1	TRBJ1-2	TRBV9	TGTGCCAGCAGCCCCGGACAGGGGCGGAACTATGGCTACACCTTC	CASSPGQGRNYGYTF
.	.	TRBJ2-3	TRBV5-4	TGTGCCAGCAGGGGGGCAGATACGCAGTATTTT	CASRGADTQYF
once	.	TRBJ2-3	TRBV19	TGTGCCAGTAGTCTAGGGCCAGATACGCAGTATTTT	CASSLGPDTQYF
.	.	TRBJ2-1	TRBV5-6	TGTGCCAGCAGCCGGTCGGCGAAACACGTAATTAACAATGAGCAGTTCTTC	CASSRSAKHVINNEQFF
once	.	TRBJ2-7	TRBV11-2	TGTGCCAGCAGCTTACCCGCAGGGGCCCACGAGCAGTACTTC	CASSLPAGAHEQYF
.	TRBD2	TRBJ2-2	TRBV6-1	TGTGCCAGCAGTGAAATGGGAGGGATCAACACCGGGGAGCTGTTTTTT	CASSEMGGINTGELFF
.	.	TRBJ2-7	TRBV4-2	TGTGCCAGCAGCCAAGGCCATTCCCGCTACGAGCAGTACTTC	CASSQGHSRYEQYF
.	.	TRBJ2-1	TRBV29-1	TGCAGCGTTCTTCGGGAGTCGAATGAGCAGTTCTTC	CSVLRESNEQFF
once	.	TRBJ1-5	TRBV6-1	TGTGCCAGCACAAGAACAGGGATTATCAATCAGCCCCAGCATTTT	CASTRTGIINQPQHF
.	TRBD2	TRBJ2-1	TRBV28	TGTGCCAGCAGTTTGACTAGCGGGACGTTGGATGAGCAGTTCTTC	CASSLTSGTLDEQFF
.	.	TRBJ2-2	TRBV30	TGTGCCTGGAGTTTGATGAAAAACACCGGGGAGCTGTTTTTT	CAWSLMKNTGELFF
.	.	TRBJ1-5	TRBV28	TGTGCCAGCAGTTCCATGCTAGCGGTCGGCAATCAGCCCCAGCATTTT	CASSSMLAVGNQPQHF
few	.	TRBJ2-7	TRBV25-1	TGTGCCAGCAGTGGTACAGGGTCCTCCTACGAGCAGTACTTC	CASSGTGSSYEQYF
.	.	TRBJ2-1	TRBV20-1	TGCAGCTCCCGCAAAGGCAATGAGCAGTTCTTC	CSSRKGNEQFF
.	.	TRBJ1-3	TRBV2	TGTGCCAGCAGTGGGAACTCTGGAAACACCATATATTTT	CASSGNSGNTIYF
.	.	TRBJ1-1	TRBV25-1	TGTGCCAGCAGCCCCAGGGCAGGGACGAACACTGAAGCTTTCTTT	CASSPRAGTNTEAFF
once	TRBD1	TRBJ1-1	TRBV9	TGTGCCAGCAGCGCAATACAGGGGGGCGAACGAGCTTTCTTT	CASSAIQGGERAFF
.	TRBD2	TRBJ2-3	TRBV9	TGTGCCAGCAGCGTCAGGGAATACGGGGGGGATACGCAGTATTTT	CASSVREYGGDTQYF
once	.	TRBJ2-2	TRBV5-4	TGTGCCAGCAGCTTGAGGTCGAACACCGGGGAGCTGTTTTTT	CASSLRSNTGELFF
.	TRBD1	TRBJ2-3	TRBV11-3	TGTGCCAGCAGCTTTTCGACAGGGTCCACACAGTATTTT	CASSFSTGSTQYF
.	TRBD2	TRBJ2-7	TRBV28	TGTGCCAGCAGTTGGACTAGCGGGAGGTTTAGTAAAATCTACGAGCAGTACTTC	CASSWTSGRFSKIYEQYF
.	TRBD1	TRBJ1-2	TRBV6-6	TGTGCCAGCACTATCGTCGACAGGGCCTTTTGGTATGGCTACACCTTC	CASTIVDRAFWYGYTF
.	TRBD1	TRBJ2-7	TRBV19	TGTGCCAGTAGTACGGGACAGGGGGTCTTTACCTCCTACGAGCAGTACTTC	CASSTGQGVFTSYEQYF
.	.	TRBJ2-5	TRBV6-6	TGTGCCAGCATGTACAGAGGAGGAGAGACCCAGTACTTC	CASMYRGGETQYF
once	.	TRBJ2-7	TRBV30	TGTGCCTGGACAGGGACGGGATACGAGCAGTACTTC	CAWTGTGYEQYF
.	.	TRBJ1-4	TRBV7-9	TGTGCCAGCAGCTTAGGGGGCCCGGCTAATGAAAAACTGTTTTTT	CASSLGGPANEKLFF
.	.	TRBJ2-2	TRBV5-1	TGCGCCAGCAGCGTCGGGAGCACCGGGGAGCTGTTTTTT	CASSVGSTGELFF
.	.	TRBJ2-7	TRBV10-3	TGTGCCATCAGTGAGTCTCCGGGACCGCGGTACGAGCAGTACTTC	CAISESPGPRYEQYF
few	.	TRBJ2-2	TRBV5-5	TGTGCCAGCAGCTCCCATATATGGGGGGAGAAGAACACCGGGGAGCTGTTTTTT	CASSSHIWGEKNTGELFF
.	TRBD1	TRBJ1-2	TRBV7-2	TGTGCCAGCAGCTTAGATGGTCCCGGGACAGGGGTCGGCTACACCTTC	CASSLDGPGTGVGYTF
.	TRBD2	TRBJ2-2	TRBV5-1	TGCGCCAGCAGCTCTAGCGGGAGGGCGGACACCGGGGAGCTGTTTTTT	CASSSSGRADTGELFF
.	TRBD1	TRBJ2-7	TRBV18	TGTGCCAGCTCACCGACAGGGGAAGGTATCGAGCAGTACTTC	CASSPTGEGIEQYF
.	.	TRBJ2-4	TRBV7-9	TGTGCCAGCAGCTTACAGGGCCAAAACATTCAGTACTTC	CASSLQGQNIQYF
.	.	TRBJ2-2	TRBV25-1	TGTGCCAGCAGTGAATTGGGCAGGGGGGCCGGAGAGCTGTTTTTT	CASSELGRGAGELFF
.	TRBD2	TRBJ2-2	TRBV9	TGTGCCAGCAGCGTCGGTGGGGGGGCGAACACCGGGGAGCTGTTTTTT	CASSVGGGANTGELFF
.	TRBD2	TRBJ2-1	TRBV28	TGTGCCAGCAGTTTTAGTCTAGCGGGAGGGCCGAGCTCCTACAATGAGCAGTTCTTC	CASSFSLAGGPSSYNEQFF
.	.	TRBJ2-7	TRBV27	TGTGCCAGCAGTTTATCTGGCCTCACCTACTACGAGCAGTACTTC	CASSLSGLTYYEQYF
.	TRBD1	TRBJ2-7	TRBV9	TGTGCCAGCAGCGCAACCGGGACAGCCTACGAGCAGTACTTC	CASSATGTAYEQYF
medium-sized	.	TRBJ2-7	TRBV7-9	TGTGCCAGCAGCGGCGGGACATACTCCTACGAGCAGTACTTC	CASSGGTYSYEQYF
once	.	TRBJ2-7	TRBV6-5	TGTGCCAGCAGTTACTCGGCTAGTGCCTACGAGCAGTACTTC	CASSYSASAYEQYF
.	TRBD2	TRBJ2-1	TRBV6-5	TGTGCCAGCAATGATGTAGGGAGGGGTTCCAATGAGCAGTTCTTC	CASNDVGRGSNEQFF
.	TRBD1	TRBJ2-7	TRBV4-1	TGCGCCAGCAGCCCAGGACAGGGGTCTGGCGAGCAGTACTTC	CASSPGQGSGEQYF
.	.	TRBJ2-2	TRBV10-3	TGTGCCATCCACGACAGCCGGAACACCGGGGAGCTGTTTTTT	CAIHDSRNTGELFF
.	.	TRBJ1-2	TRBV7-8	TGTGCCAGCAGCTTAGAGGGCAGGGGAAGTGGCTACACCTTC	CASSLEGRGSGYTF
.	.	TRBJ1-1	TRBV15	TGTGCCACCAGCAGAGGGGACATGAACACTGAAGCTTTCTTT	CATSRGDMNTEAFF
.	.	TRBJ1-1	TRBV19	TGTGCCAGTAGTACAAGACAGAACACTGAAGCTTTCTTT	CASSTRQNTEAFF
.	TRBD1	TRBJ1-6	TRBV29-1	TGCAGCGTCCGGGACAGGCCGAATTCACCCCTCCACTTT	CSVRDRPNSPLHF
.	TRBD1	TRBJ2-6	TRBV4-1	TGCGCCAGCAGCCAAGGGGACAGGGTTTCTGGGGCCAACGTCCTGACTTTC	CASSQGDRVSGANVLTF
.	.	TRBJ1-1	TRBV2	TGTGCCAGCAGTCCACAGGCCCTGAACACTGAAGCTTTCTTT	CASSPQALNTEAFF
.	.	TRBJ2-2	TRBV5-1	TGCGCCAGCAGCTCCTACAGAGAAACCGGGGAGCTGTTTTTT	CASSSYRETGELFF
.	.	TRBJ1-1	TRBV6-6	TGTGCCAGCAGCCAGGGATCCACTGAAGCTTTCTTT	CASSQGSTEAFF
.	TRBD2	TRBJ2-7	TRBV7-8	TGTGCCAGCAGCTACCACAGGGGAAGCGGGGGGTACTACGAGCAGTACTTC	CASSYHRGSGGYYEQYF
.	.	TRBJ1-1	TRBV23-1	TGCGCCAGCAGTCAATCGGTCGGGGAGAAAGCTTTCTTT	CASSQSVGEKAFF
.	.	TRBJ1-4	TRBV4-1	TGCGCCAGCAGCCCCGACAGCATTCTTAATGAAAAACTGTTTTTT	CASSPDSILNEKLFF
once	.	TRBJ1-1	TRBV5-1	TGCGCCAGCAGCTTAATCCAGACGAACACTGAAGCTTTCTTT	CASSLIQTNTEAFF
.	TRBD2	TRBJ2-1	TRBV28	TGTGCCAGCAGCCCTCCGGGACTAGCGGACAATGAGCAGTTCTTC	CASSPPGLADNEQFF
.	.	TRBJ1-5	TRBV15	TGTGCCACCAGCAGAGACAATAGTTTGCAGGACAATCAGCCCCAGCATTTT	CATSRDNSLQDNQPQHF
.	TRBD1	TRBJ2-3	TRBV2	TGTGCCAGCAGTGCCAGGACAGGTTCCACAGATACGCAGTATTTT	CASSARTGSTDTQYF
.	.	TRBJ1-4	TRBV7-8	TGTGCCAGCAGCTTACAGGGTCGGAGTGAAAAACTGTTTTTT	CASSLQGRSEKLFF